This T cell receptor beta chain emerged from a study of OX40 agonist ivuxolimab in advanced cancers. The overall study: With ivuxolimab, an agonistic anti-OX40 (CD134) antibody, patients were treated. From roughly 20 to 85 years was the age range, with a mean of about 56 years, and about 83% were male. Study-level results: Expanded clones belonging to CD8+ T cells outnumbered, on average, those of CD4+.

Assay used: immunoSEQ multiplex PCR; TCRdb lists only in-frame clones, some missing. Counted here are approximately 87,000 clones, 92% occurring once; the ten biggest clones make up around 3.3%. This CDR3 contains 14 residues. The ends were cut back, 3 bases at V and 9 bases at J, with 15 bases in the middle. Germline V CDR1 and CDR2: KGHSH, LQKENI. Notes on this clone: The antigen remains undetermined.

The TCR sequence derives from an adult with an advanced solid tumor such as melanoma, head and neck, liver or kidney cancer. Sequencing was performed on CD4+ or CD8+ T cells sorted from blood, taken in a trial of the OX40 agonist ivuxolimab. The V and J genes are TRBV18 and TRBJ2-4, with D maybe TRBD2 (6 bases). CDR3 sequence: CASSPTERGGIQYF. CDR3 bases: TGTGCCAGCTCACCGACGGAGAGGGGAGGCATTCAGTACTTC.